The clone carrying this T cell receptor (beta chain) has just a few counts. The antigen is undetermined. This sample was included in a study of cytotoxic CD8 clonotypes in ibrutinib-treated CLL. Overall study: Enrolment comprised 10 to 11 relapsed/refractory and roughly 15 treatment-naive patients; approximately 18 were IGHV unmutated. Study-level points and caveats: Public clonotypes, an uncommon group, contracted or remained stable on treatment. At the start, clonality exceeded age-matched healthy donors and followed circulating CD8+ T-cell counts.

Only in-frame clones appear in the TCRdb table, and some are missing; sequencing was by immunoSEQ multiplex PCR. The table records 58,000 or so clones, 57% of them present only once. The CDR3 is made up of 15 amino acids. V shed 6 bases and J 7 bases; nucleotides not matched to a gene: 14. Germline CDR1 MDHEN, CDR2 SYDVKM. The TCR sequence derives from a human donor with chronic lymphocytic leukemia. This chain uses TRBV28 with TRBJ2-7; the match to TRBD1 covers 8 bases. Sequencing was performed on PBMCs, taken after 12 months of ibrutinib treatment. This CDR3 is CASRAPGQALWEQYF. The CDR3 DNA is TGTGCCAGCAGGGCTCCGGGACAGGCTTTGTGGGAGCAGTACTTC.